The following is a TCR beta chain sequence with its context. The antigen it binds to is not known. No much larger clone exists at a distance of one base, and base qualities are not known. CDR1 and CDR2 are read off the germline V gene as MRHNA and SNTAGT. V and J are truncated by 6 bases and 1 base respectively, leaving an intervening sequence of 13 bases. Its CDR3 holds 14 amino acids, cysteine through phenylalanine. The entry retains the CDR3 DNA only, 42 bases that are in frame from base 1. These data originate in a study of blood T cell repertoires in COVID-19 (dated by TCRdb to 2020 to 2022). Broadly, across the study: Collaborator samples came from the United States, Italy and Spain and covered acute and convalescent phases of COVID-19. The prospective study material was composed of cDNA or gDNA derived from T cells, B-cell-depleted T cells, or PBMCs. HLA class I and class II types, where available, came from metadata supplied by the sample provider rather than from assay-based typing. A de-identified subject ID, COVID-19 status, age in years and sex were almost always included in the sample metadata. Samples were obtained from the ongoing ImmuneRACE study (first 160 participants) and from about 1,300 subjects provided by 6 global collaborators. A freely available public database, intended as a resource for researchers studying the immune response to SARS-CoV-2, is where the repertoires were released. Subjects who had been exposed to COVID-19, were actively infected with it, or had recovered from it provided the deeply sampled blood TCRbeta repertoires that made up the dataset. Results the study describes overall, beyond this receptor: The quantity of clinical and demographic metadata differed by source and by participant and was supplied without curation.

TCRbeta CDR3 regions were amplified from genomic DNA using the immunoSEQ Assay, a bias-controlled multiplex PCR. Per the original workflow: Within the assay, amplification of reference gene primers was used to estimate how many nucleated cells each sample contained. To quantify the absolute abundance of each unique TCRbeta CDR3 rearrangement, sequence reads were collapsed and filtered. Productive Simpson clonality was computed per sample as the square root of Simpson's diversity index over productive rearrangements. The source is immuneACCESS, and TCRdb retained only in-frame sequences with V and J called. Part of the clones is not carried over; for the studies checked, unresolved V genes explain less than half of this, and the remainder is unexplained. For V, J and clone size, that table is used; D and trimming come from the DNA. In all, the sample holds 250,000 to 300,000 clones, and 70% to 90% of those were seen once. 9.5% to 12% of the sample rests with the top ten.

Each collaborating institution followed its own protocols to collect whole blood in K2EDTA tubes. For TCRbeta analysis, collaborators shipped samples in one of three forms: frozen whole blood, isolated PBMCs, or DNA extracted from either of those sample types. Source material: peripheral blood. In this chain, TRBV6-4 is recombined with TRBJ2-7; the D region possibly corresponds to TRBD2 (6 bases align). This receptor was obtained from a woman in her 70s with acute or convalescent COVID-19. The bases read TGTGCCAGCAGCCCGGGGGACTCTTCCTACGAGCAGTACTTC. The translation is CASSPGDSSYEQYF.